This is a list of T cell receptor beta chains from one sample in a study of T cells in Graves' hyperthyroidism and ophthalmopathy. TCRdb reprocessed the multiplex PCR reads via MiXCR and lists one record per CDR3 protein. The sample has fewer than 350,000 distinct CDR3 sequences, roughly a fifth seen once; the top ten hold about 50%. Sequenced material: blood. The receptor set was obtained from a woman in her forties or fifties with Graves' hyperthyroidism. Both conserved end residues are trimmed from each CDR3. Rows may omit the clone size; those that give it use once, few, many or a size class.

j_gene	v_gene	abundance	CDR3aa
TRBJ2-1	TRBV20-1	-	SAERLAGEGNEQF
TRBJ1-5	TRBV5-1	many	ASSPEEPSRHQPQH
TRBJ1-5	TRBV28	many	ASSTGSRNQPQH
TRBJ2-7	TRBV7-2	-	ASKSSSFLTSGRGSYEQY
TRBJ1-1	TRBV9	few	ASSVGRQGAAEAF
TRBJ2-5	TRBV5-1	few	ASSLTAGEETQY
TRBJ2-1	TRBV30	many	AWSVQLGLADYNEQF
TRBJ2-2	TRBV30	many	AWSVHGRANTGELF
TRBJ2-7	TRBV20-1	-	SAGGGTYEQY
TRBJ2-1	TRBV5-1	many	ASSLEAIRYNEQF
TRBJ2-3	TRBV11-2	many	ASSLAGSGTDTQY
TRBJ2-7	TRBV20-1	few	SARTSGTSGEQY
TRBJ2-1	TRBV6-1	many	ASSSGGPGNEQF
TRBJ2-3	TRBV7-2	many	ASSPGRPTDTQY
TRBJ2-7	TRBV5-1	many	ASSSLSGRAGEQY
TRBJ2-7	TRBV6-2/TRBV6-3	many	ASSYSPDRFGAYPYEQY
TRBJ1-2	TRBV9	few	ASSGTGTIYGYT
TRBJ2-7	TRBV6-9	many	ASSYSTSGRSTFYEQY
TRBJ2-1	TRBV13	many	ASSYPTSEAYNEQF
TRBJ1-1	TRBV19	once	ASSTYSFPGTVNTEAF
TRBJ1-1	TRBV12-3/TRBV12-4	-	ASRPTGENTEAF
TRBJ1-1	TRBV28	few	ASSFIGATPTSAF
TRBJ2-2	TRBV3-1	many	ASSQQGTGELF
TRBJ2-3	TRBV13	few	ASSSPGQGEDTQY
TRBJ2-2	TRBV9	-	ASGGTGTNTGELF
TRBJ2-3	TRBV5-1	few	ASSLGRTGGLPHSTDTQY
TRBJ1-4	TRBV28	few	ASSLLGTGGEKLF
TRBJ2-7	TRBV3-1	many	ASSQVSALAGVYEQY
TRBJ2-1	TRBV5-4	many	ASSLSGTFYNEQF
TRBJ1-5	TRBV30	many	AWSVPGDQPQH
TRBJ2-1	TRBV15	many	ATSRESAGRRYNEQF
TRBJ1-4	TRBV6-1	-	ASGQEKLF
TRBJ1-5	TRBV11-2	-	ASSLGIQGRGNQPQH
TRBJ1-6	TRBV28	-	ASRGPGQGTGSYNSPLH
TRBJ2-5	TRBV20-1	many	SAKKQETQY
TRBJ2-1	TRBV5-1	-	ASQVSFNEQF
TRBJ2-3	TRBV9	few	ASSVGSSGRTDTQY